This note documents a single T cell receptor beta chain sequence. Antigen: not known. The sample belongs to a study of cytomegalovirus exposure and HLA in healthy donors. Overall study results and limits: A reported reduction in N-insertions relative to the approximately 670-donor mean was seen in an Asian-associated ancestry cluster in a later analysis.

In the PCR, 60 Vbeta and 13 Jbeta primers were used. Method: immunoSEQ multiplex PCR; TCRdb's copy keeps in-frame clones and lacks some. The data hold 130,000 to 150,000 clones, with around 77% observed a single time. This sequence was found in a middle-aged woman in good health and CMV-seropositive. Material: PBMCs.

The CDR3 sequence: CASRPQAATNEKLFF. DNA for the CDR3: TGCGCCAGCAGGCCCCAAGCTGCAACTAATGAAAAACTGTTTTTT. The chain combines TRBV4-1 with TRBJ1-4; the D is unclear. This CDR3 spans 15 amino acids. The V gene lost 6 bases and the J gene lost 0 bases, with 11 bases spanning the gap. From germline, CDR1 is MGHRA and CDR2 YSYEKL.